This entry lists 27 T cell receptor beta chains sequenced from one sample in a study of blood T cell repertoires in COVID-19. Here immunoSEQ multiplex PCR was the method, and the copy in TCRdb shows in-frame clones only, minus some. The sample has 390,000 or so clones; 75% to 90% are singletons. Sequenced input: PBMCs or T cells enriched from blood (not recorded which). Receptors originate from a man between 18 and 29 years old who had recovered from COVID-19.

This sequence joins TRBV11-2 and TRBJ1-6; D ambiguous. Germline V gives CDR1 SGHAT, CDR2 FQNNGV. V dropped 1 base and J dropped 7 bases, with 11 bases sitting between them. The CDR3 loop spans 15 amino acids. The CDR3 is CASSLVGRLNSPLHF. CDR3 bases: TGTGCCAGCAGCTTAGTTGGCAGACTAAATTCACCCCTCCACTTT. Full variable domain (missing parts from reference TRBV11-2 and TRBJ1-6): EAGVAQSPRYKIIEKRQSVAFWCNPISGHATLYWYQQILGQGPKLLIQFQNNGVVDDSQLPKDRFSAERLKGVDSTLKIQPAKLEDSAVYLCASSLVGRLNSPLHFGNGTRLTVT.

This clone was found a few times. This chain connects TRBV28 to TRBJ1-1; no clear D gene. CDR1 is MDHEN, CDR2 SYDVKM, per germline. CDR3 length: 11 residues. V shed 3 bases and J shed 12 bases, with 11 bases lying between them. The CDR3 is CASSFWATTFF. The CDR3 DNA is TGTGCCAGCAGTTTCTGGGCGACAACTTTCTTT.

The chain employs TRBV18 and TRBJ1-5; D gene unclear. This CDR3 has 15 amino acids. Trimming removed 3 bases at V and 6 bases at J, with 15 bases between. Germline V lookup: CDR1 KGHSH, CDR2 LQKENI. CDR3: CASSPDRDRGQPQHF. The CDR3 nucleotides are TGTGCCAGCTCACCTGATAGGGATCGGGGTCAGCCCCAGCATTTT.

This clone has only one observation. This rearrangement joins TRBV5-8 to TRBJ2-1, with 9 nucleotides matching TRBD2. The germline CDR1 and CDR2 sequences are SGHTS and YDEGEE. The CDR3 covers 17 residues. J lost 0 bases, V lost 0 bases, and 4 bases had no gene match. The CDR3 protein is CASSLVLAGVSYNEQFF. The DNA of the CDR3 is TGTGCCAGCAGCTTGGTTTTAGCGGGAGTCTCCTACAATGAGCAGTTCTTC.

Only a few counts were recorded for this clone. V usage is TRBV4-3 and J usage is TRBJ2-1, with 8 bases fitting TRBD1. Per germline, CDR1 LGHNA and CDR2 YSLEER. The ends lost 3 bases at V and 7 bases at J; junction bases unmatched: 11. This CDR3 is 16 amino acids long. For the CDR3, the DNA is TGCGCCAGCAGCCAGAGACTGGACAGGGTCGGTAATGAGCAGTTCTTC. Residues: CASSQRLDRVGNEQFF.

On this clone itself: Sequence at one end of the junction differs from germline and may be a read error. The genes are TRBV5-4 and TRBJ2-7; 13 bases are shared with TRBD2. Germline CDR1 is SGHNT and CDR2 is YYREEE (reference sequence). The CDR3 sequence is 18 residues long. CDR3 DNA sequence: TGTGCCAGCAGTGCCGCGGGCCCGGGGGGACTAGCGGGGACCCGTCTACACTTC. Encoded protein: CASSAAGPGGLAGTRLHF.

This chain uses TRBV24-1 with TRBJ2-1, with a possible D match to TRBD2 (6 bases). The CDR3 has 13 amino acids. V lost 6 bases and J lost 10, with 15 bases in between. The germline V gene encodes CDR1 KGHDR and CDR2 SFDVKD. CDR3: CATSRRAAGEQFF. Here the CDR3 DNA reads TGTGCCACCAGTAGGAGGGCGGCGGGGGAGCAGTTCTTC.

The chain combines TRBV9 with TRBJ2-3, with a possible D match to TRBD2 (5 bases). Trimming shortened V by 3 bases and J by 4 bases, and 9 bases separated the two germline ends. Germline-derived CDR1 and CDR2 are SGDLS and YYNGEE. CDR3 length: 13 amino acids. In DNA, the CDR3 is TGTGCCAGCAGCGCAGACGGGGCAGATACGCAGTATTTT. Encoded protein: CASSADGADTQYF. The complete variable domain, with remaining parts taken from reference TRBV9 and TRBJ2-3, reads DSGVTQTPKHLITATGQRVTLRCSPRSGDLSVYWYQQSLDQGLQFLIQYYNGEERAKGNILERFSAQQFPDLHSELNLSSLELGDSALYFCASSADGADTQYFGPGTRLTVL.

The chain has TRBV12-3 or TRBV12-4 and TRBJ2-3; TRBD2 matches at 7 bases. V shed 2 bases, J shed 4 bases, and the junction held 0 bases outside the gene matches. The CDR3 has 13 residues. The CDR3, as DNA: TGTGCCAGCAGTTTAAGCGGGGCAGATACGCAGTATTTT. Translation: CASSLSGADTQYF.

V usage is TRBV7-9 and J usage is TRBJ1-2, with a possible D match to TRBD1 (6 bases). Trimming cost V 10 bases and J 6 bases, with 18 bases left between them. Germline-derived CDR1 and CDR2 are SEHNR and FQNEAQ (reference sequence). This CDR3 region has 13 residues. CDR3 bases: TGTGCCACCGACGACTGGGGGCGCAATGGCTACACCTTC. Translating gives CATDDWGRNGYTF.

The V gene is TRBV4-3, the J gene TRBJ1-2; tentative D call: TRBD1 (6 bases). This CDR3 is 16 amino acids long. Trimming left V 0 bases short and J 4 bases short, with 15 bases between. Germline values: CDR1 LGHNA, CDR2 YSLEER. As DNA, the CDR3 is TGCGCCAGCAGCCAAGATTGGGGCAGGGGCCCCTATGGCTACACCTTC. This sequence encodes CASSQDWGRGPYGYTF.

The rearrangement links TRBV29-1 to TRBJ1-2; tentatively, D is TRBD1 (5 bases). Germline V gene sequence: CDR1 SQVTM, CDR2 ANQGSEA. The CDR3 is 12 amino acids. Trimming shortened V by 4 bases and J by 4 bases, and 10 bases separated the two germline ends. The CDR3 nucleotides are TGCAGCGTTGTTTCAGGGATCTATGGCTACACCTTC. Its protein product is CSVVSGIYGYTF.

This sequence joins TRBV5-1 and TRBJ1-2, with TRBD1 as a possible D gene (5 bases). The CDR3 contains 12 residues. Germline V gene lookup returns CDR1 SGHRS and CDR2 YFSETQ. Trimming took off 5 bases at V and 5 bases at J, with 10 bases between the two ends. CDR3 DNA sequence: TGCGCCAGCAGGATCGGGGGGTATGGCTACACCTTC. This encodes CASRIGGYGYTF.

This chain joins TRBV6-5 and TRBJ2-2; 8 nucleotides agree with TRBD1. The CDR3 has 14 residues. CDR1 and CDR2 (germline): MNHEY, SVGAGI. V was pared by 5 bases and J by 4 bases, with 3 bases of the junction left unmatched. The CDR3 protein is CASSPGQGTGELFF. The CDR3 bases are TGTGCCAGCAGTCCCGGACAGGGCACCGGGGAGCTGTTTTTT.

DNA for the CDR3: TGTGCCAGCAGCCAAAGTCCAGGGCGCGAGCAGTACTTC. Translation: CASSQSPGREQYF. The chain recombines TRBV3-1 (or the pseudogene TRBV3-2) with TRBJ2-7; perhaps TRBD1 as D (5 bases). This CDR3 spans 13 amino acids. In germline, CDR1 is LGHDT, CDR2 YNNKEL (reference sequence). Trimming removed 2 bases from V and 6 bases from J, with 11 bases in between.

The chain has TRBV7-5 and TRBJ1-4. TRBV7-5 is a recognized pseudogene. The CDR3 consists of 15 residues. CDR3: CARSTNGGDNEKLFF. CDR3 nucleotides: TGTGCCAGAAGCACAAACGGAGGGGATAATGAAAAACTGTTTTTT.

The chain carries TRBV3-1 (or the pseudogene TRBV3-2) and TRBJ1-6, with 9 bases aligning to TRBD1. Germline CDR1 and CDR2: LGHDT and YNNKEL (reference sequence). This CDR3 spans 15 amino acids. V lost 1 base and J lost 7; bases outside the gene matches: 2. The CDR3 here is CASSQGTGENSPLHF. CDR3 sequence (DNA): TGTGCCAGCAGCCAAGGGACAGGGGAGAATTCACCCCTCCACTTT.

The chain links TRBV19 to TRBJ2-1; TRBD2 agrees at 11 bases. Germline CDR1 is LNHDA and CDR2 is SQIVND (reference sequence). CDR3 length: 14 residues. J was trimmed by 10 bases and V by 8 bases; bases with no gene match: 10. CDR3 loop: CASHTSGSLREQFF. The CDR3 nucleotides are TGTGCCAGTCATACTAGCGGGAGTTTGCGCGAGCAGTTCTTC.

The rearrangement joins TRBV2 to TRBJ2-3, with 8 bases fitting TRBD2. J lost 5 bases, V lost 10 bases, and 14 bases had no gene match. Germline V lookup: CDR1 SNHLY, CDR2 FYNNEI. The CDR3 spans 15 residues. The CDR3 sequence: CATTTQRTSQDTQYF. The CDR3 DNA reads TGTGCCACCACCACTCAGCGGACTAGCCAAGATACGCAGTATTTT.

V and J are TRBV11-1 and TRBJ2-7; 11 positions match TRBD2. CDR3 length: 16 residues. V lost 1 base to trimming and J lost 5 bases; unmatched junction nucleotides: 7. Germline loops: CDR1 SGHAT, CDR2 FQDESV (reference sequence). The CDR3 protein is CASSLGLAGGTDEQYF. In DNA form, the CDR3 reads TGTGCCAGCAGCTTAGGGCTAGCGGGAGGAACGGACGAGCAGTACTTC.

CDR3 in DNA: TGTGCCAGCAGCGTAATGGGTTACGCGGGTGAGCCCCAGCATTTT. Amino acid sequence: CASSVMGYAGEPQHF. The chain recombines TRBV9 with TRBJ1-5, with D unresolved. The CDR3 length is 15 residues. The V gene's germline CDR1 is SGDLS and CDR2 YYNGEE. Trimming removed 1 base at V and 8 bases at J, with 16 bases between.

The chain recombines TRBV7-2 with TRBJ2-7; 11 bases match TRBD1. The germline gives CDR1 SGHTA, CDR2 FQGNSA. The CDR3 length is 16 residues. Trimming took 3 bases from V and 2 from J; bases not matched to a gene: 6. This CDR3 is CASSLIGDRGAYEQYF. The CDR3 DNA sequence: TGTGCCAGCAGCTTGATTGGGGACAGGGGGGCCTACGAGCAGTACTTC.

This clone was observed a single time. V and J are TRBV12-3 or TRBV12-4 and TRBJ2-1, with D perhaps TRBD2 (6 bases). V was pared by 2 bases and J by 8 bases, with 10 bases between. The CDR3 length is 13 residues. The CDR3 bases are TGTGCCAGCAGTTTATCTACGGGGGATGAGCAGTTCTTC. This sequence encodes CASSLSTGDEQFF.

The gene calls are TRBV6-4 and TRBJ2-2; weak D call: TRBD1 (5 bases). This CDR3 has 14 residues. V dropped 0 bases and J dropped 6 bases, with 8 bases sitting between them. In germline, CDR1 is MRHNA, CDR2 SNTAGT. The CDR3 DNA follows: TGTGCCAGCAGTGACTCAGGGGCATCCGGGGAGCTGTTTTTT. Translated: CASSDSGASGELFF.

J is TRBJ2-1 and V is TRBV25-1, with a weak D call TRBD1 (6 bases). The CDR3 consists of 13 residues. CDR1 MGHDK and CDR2 SYGVNS come from the germline V gene. V was shortened by 6 bases and J by 6 bases, with 12 bases between the two germline ends. CDR3 in amino acids: CASRLQGINEQFF. The CDR3 nucleotides are TGTGCCAGCAGACTACAGGGAATCAATGAGCAGTTCTTC.

V and J are TRBV12-3 or TRBV12-4 and TRBJ1-2; the D gene is possibly TRBD1 (5 bases). The CDR3 extends over 13 amino acids. Trimming removed 8 bases from V and 5 bases from J, with 15 bases in between. DNA of the CDR3: TGTGCCAGCGCCTTTCGGGCAGGGTATGGCTACACCTTC. Amino acids: CASAFRAGYGYTF.

The chain couples TRBV9 to TRBJ2-3; tentative D call: TRBD2 (5 bases). The CDR3 is 15 amino acids. Deletions cut 0 bases from V and 6 bases from J, with 14 bases between. CDR1 and CDR2 from the germline V gene are SGDLS and YYNGEE. CDR3 protein: CASSVAAKLADTQYF. CDR3 nucleotide sequence: TGTGCCAGCAGCGTAGCCGCAAAGCTAGCCGATACGCAGTATTTT. Using reference TRBV9 and TRBJ2-3 for the parts outside the CDR3, the full variable domain is DSGVTQTPKHLITATGQRVTLRCSPRSGDLSVYWYQQSLDQGLQFLIQYYNGEERAKGNILERFSAQQFPDLHSELNLSSLELGDSALYFCASSVAAKLADTQYFGPGTRLTVL.